The T cell receptor beta chain described here comes from a study of shared T cell receptors in the human thymus. Trimming took off 1 base at V and 8 bases at J, with 20 bases between the two ends. Germline assignment: CDR1 SGHDN and CDR2 FVKESK. The CDR3 runs to 16 residues. Measured with immunoSEQ multiplex PCR; TCRdb has only the in-frame clones, and not every one. Of some 700,000 clones in the sample, approximately 85% were seen once. This same sample was also taken into another study, of human thymus T cells. That work contributes: Resections removed during corrective heart surgery provided the thymus tissue used. Seemingly biased V and J gene usage marked thymic and blood repertoires. Overlap was high between thymic repertoires from unrelated individuals, as reported in related research.

This TCR came from a girl less than two years old with a congenital heart defect. Sequencing input: thymocytes. This chain links TRBV14 with TRBJ1-2, with D tentatively TRBD1 (6 bases). CDR3 loop: CASSQASNRDLIGYTF. The DNA for the CDR3 is TGTGCCAGCAGCCAAGCCTCGAACAGGGATTTGATCGGCTACACCTTC.